The 16 T cell receptor beta chains below come from one sample, sequenced in a study of identical twins (dated by TCRdb to about 2016). The library was made by 5' RACE. Instrument on record: Illumina HiSeq 2000. Through fastp at Q25 and MiXCR, TCRdb rebuilt clones from the public reads, retaining in-frame beta chains. Identical CDR3 protein sequences are pooled into one entry, listed with their most common genes and DNA. The sample table lists around 280,000 distinct CDR3 sequences, under 9% of them with a count of one. The ten largest clones take up roughly 2% of the sample. This same sample was also taken into another study, of yellow fever vaccine responses in identical twins.

The sequenced material came from memory (CD45RO+) T cells sorted from blood. In the paper's terms, the cell subset or site label means: CD45RO+ enriched T cells. These receptors originate from a young woman in good health.

This clonotype was picked up a small number of times. The chain is built from TRBV5-8 and TRBJ1-5; D is possibly TRBD1 (6 bases). This CDR3 has 15 residues. The germline V gene encodes CDR1 SGHTS and CDR2 YDEGEE. Trimming took off 1 base at V and 3 bases at J, with 11 bases between the two ends. This CDR3 is CASSLRQALNQPQHF. The CDR3, as DNA: TGTGCCAGCAGCTTGAGACAGGCACTCAATCAGCCCCAGCATTTT.

This clonotype was counted between two and nine times. The chain couples TRBV12-3 or TRBV12-4 to TRBJ2-7, with D perhaps being TRBD1 or TRBD2 (5 bases each). Trimming pared 11 bases from V and 1 base from J, leaving 15 bases between. CDR3 length equals 13 residues. The chain's CDR3 is CASLGTGSYEQYF. The CDR3 nucleotides are TGTGCCTCCCTGGGGACGGGGTCCTACGAGCAGTACTTC.

The rearrangement links TRBV20-1 to TRBJ2-1, with TRBD2 matching 9 bases. The CDR3 is made up of 18 amino acids. Trimming at V came to 2 bases and at J to 0 bases, leaving 11 bases not matched to a gene. In germline, CDR1 is DFQATT, CDR2 SNEGSKA (reference sequence). The CDR3 sequence is CSARKRREGSSSYNEQFF. CDR3 sequence (DNA): TGCAGTGCTAGAAAGAGGCGGGAGGGTTCGAGCTCCTACAATGAGCAGTTCTTC.

V gene TRBV6-2 or TRBV6-3 combines with J gene TRBJ1-1; D is uncertain. The germline V and J ends were trimmed by 5 bases and 11 bases, with 21 bases remaining between them. The CDR3 is 14 amino acids. Germline-derived CDR1 and CDR2 are MNHEY and SVGEGT. The CDR3 here is CASSPPRRQNSAFF. The DNA of the CDR3 is TGTGCCAGCAGTCCCCCCCGCCGCCAAAATTCTGCTTTCTTT.

The genes are TRBV6-4 and TRBJ2-2, with 7 nucleotides matching TRBD2. The V gene's germline CDR1 is MRHNA and CDR2 SNTAGT. J lost 6 bases, V lost 6 bases, and 4 bases had no gene match. This CDR3 is built from 13 residues. The CDR3 protein is CASSLTSAGELFF. CDR3 nucleotide sequence: TGTGCCAGCAGCCTAACTAGCGCCGGGGAGCTGTTTTTT.

This clonotype appeared many times. The chain combines TRBV5-1 with TRBJ2-1, with D unresolved. The CDR3 totals 14 residues. The V gene's germline CDR1 is SGHRS and CDR2 YFSETQ. The V end was cut by 5 bases, the J end by 5 bases, with 14 bases between. The CDR3 DNA is TGCGCCAGCAGTTCTCTGCGGCCCGACAATGAGCAGTTCTTC. The encoded protein is CASSSLRPDNEQFF.

This clonotype came up a few times. This sequence joins TRBV6-1 and TRBJ2-3; 10 nucleotides align to TRBD1. The CDR3 totals 15 residues. V lost 5 bases to trimming and J lost 5 bases; unmatched junction nucleotides: 7. The germline V gene encodes CDR1 MNHNS and CDR2 SASEGT. CDR3 region: CASSPLDRGGDTQYF. The CDR3 coding sequence is TGTGCCAGCAGTCCCCTGGACAGGGGGGGAGATACGCAGTATTTT.

The table lists this clonotype with a few counts. The CDR3 sequence is CASSESGANEQFF. The CDR3 coding sequence is TGTGCCAGCAGCGAATCAGGAGCCAATGAGCAGTTCTTC. The rearrangement uses TRBV4-2 and TRBJ2-1; D is undetermined. Trimming took 5 bases from V and 6 from J, leaving 11 bases between them. This CDR3 has 13 amino acids. The germline CDR1 and CDR2 sequences are LGHNA and YNFKEQ.

This clonotype showed up just a few times. The chain joins TRBV7-6 to TRBJ2-1; 10 positions match TRBD2. Germline lookup yields CDR1 SGHVS and CDR2 FNYEAQ. The CDR3 sequence is 18 residues long. With V trimmed by 1 base and J by 7 bases, 13 bases remained unmatched. CDR3 in amino acids: CASSLGPSSGGARNEQFF. The CDR3 DNA sequence: TGTGCCAGCAGCTTAGGCCCTTCCAGCGGGGGGGCCCGTAATGAGCAGTTCTTC.

This clonotype came up a few times. The V gene is TRBV6-1, the J gene TRBJ2-1, with TRBD1 identical over 8 bases. The V gene's germline CDR1 is MNHNS and CDR2 SASEGT. With 7 bases clipped from V and 7 bases from J, the junction kept 9 bases outside the gene matches. The CDR3 contains 14 residues. The CDR3 DNA reads as TGTGCCAGCATCCTACCGGGACAGGTAAATGAGCAGTTCTTC. This encodes CASILPGQVNEQFF.

The chain joins TRBV5-6 to TRBJ2-5; no clear D. The CDR3 covers 16 residues. The V gene lost 4 bases and the J gene lost 3 bases, with 19 bases spanning the gap. Germline CDR1 SGHDT, CDR2 YYEEEE. The CDR3 loop reads CASSRSSGGREETQYF. CDR3 nucleotide sequence: TGTGCCAGCAGCCGCTCTTCGGGTGGTAGAGAAGAGACCCAGTACTTC.

The V and J genes are TRBV7-2 and TRBJ2-1, with no clear D. Germline V gene sequence: CDR1 SGHTA, CDR2 FQGNSA. CDR3 length: 16 amino acids. The V and J ends lost 2 bases and 3 bases respectively, with 14 bases between them. The CDR3 region is CASSLTGRAYYNEQFF. CDR3 DNA sequence: TGTGCCAGCAGCTTAACCGGCCGGGCCTACTACAATGAGCAGTTCTTC. The full variable domain, rest sourced from reference TRBV7-2 and TRBJ2-1, is GAGVSQSPSNKVTEKGKDVELRCDPISGHTALYWYRQSLGQGLEFLIYFQGNSAPDKSGLPSDRFSAERTGGSVSTLTIQRTQQEDSAVYLCASSLTGRAYYNEQFFGPGTRLTVL.

This clonotype was observed a handful of times. V usage is TRBV15 and J usage is TRBJ2-6; D gene unclear. Germline-derived CDR1 and CDR2 are LNHNV and YYDKDF (reference sequence). The length of the CDR3 is 15 residues. The ends were cut back, 0 bases at V and 1 base at J, with 4 bases in the middle. The CDR3 sequence is CATSRDFSGANVLTF. As DNA, the CDR3 is TGTGCCACCAGCAGAGATTTTTCTGGGGCCAACGTCCTGACTTTC.

This clonotype has a count of ten or more. The chain joins TRBV12-3 or TRBV12-4 to TRBJ2-5; 10 nucleotides line up with TRBD2. V lost 7 bases to trimming and J lost 1 base; unmatched junction nucleotides: 3. The CDR3 sequence is 14 residues long. The CDR3 sequence is CASNPSGSQETQYF. The CDR3 DNA sequence: TGTGCCAGCAATCCTAGCGGGAGCCAAGAGACCCAGTACTTC.

Ten or more counts support this clonotype. This sequence joins TRBV12-3 or TRBV12-4 and TRBJ2-7, with TRBD2 matching over 10 bases. CDR3 length: 14 residues. With V trimmed by 5 bases and J by 3 bases, 4 bases remained unmatched. CDR3 protein: CASSPGLAVYEQYF. The DNA for the CDR3 is TGTGCCAGCAGTCCCGGACTAGCGGTCTACGAGCAGTACTTC.

Ten or more counts support this clonotype. J is TRBJ2-5 and V is TRBV4-1; D remains ambiguous. The length of the CDR3 is 12 residues. Trimming pared 1 base from V and 6 bases from J, leaving 6 bases between. Germline CDR1 and CDR2: MGHRA and YSYEKL. The CDR3 bases are TGCGCCAGCAGCCAAGTCGGGCAGACCCAGTACTTC. Its translation is CASSQVGQTQYF.